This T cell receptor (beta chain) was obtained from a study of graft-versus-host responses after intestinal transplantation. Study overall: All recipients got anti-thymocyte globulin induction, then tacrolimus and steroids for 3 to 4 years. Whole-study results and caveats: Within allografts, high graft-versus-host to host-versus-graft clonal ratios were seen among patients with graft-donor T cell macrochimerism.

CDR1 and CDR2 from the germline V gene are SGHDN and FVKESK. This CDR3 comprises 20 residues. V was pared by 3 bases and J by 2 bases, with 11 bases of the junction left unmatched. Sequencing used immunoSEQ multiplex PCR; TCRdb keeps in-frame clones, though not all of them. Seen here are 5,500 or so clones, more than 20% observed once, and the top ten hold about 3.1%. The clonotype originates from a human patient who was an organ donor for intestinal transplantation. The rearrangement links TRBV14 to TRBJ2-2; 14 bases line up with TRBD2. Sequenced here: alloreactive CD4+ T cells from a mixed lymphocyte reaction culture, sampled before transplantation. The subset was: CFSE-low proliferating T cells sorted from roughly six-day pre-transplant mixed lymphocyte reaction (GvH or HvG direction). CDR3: CASSQRLAGGPEANTGELFF. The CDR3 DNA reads TGTGCCAGCAGCCAGAGACTAGCGGGAGGGCCCGAGGCAAACACCGGGGAGCTGTTTTTT. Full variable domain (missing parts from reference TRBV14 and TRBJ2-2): EAGVTQFPSHSVIEKGQTVTLRCDPISGHDNLYWYRRVMGKEIKFLLHFVKESKQDESGMPNNRFLAERTGGTYSTLKVQPAELEDSGVYFCASSQRLAGGPEANTGELFFGEGSRLTVL.